A single sample gave rise to the 2 T cell receptor beta chains below, sequenced in a study of Ad26.COV2.S vaccination and SARS-CoV-2 variants. The repertoire was sequenced with immunoSEQ multiplex PCR; TCRdb's copy has only in-frame clones and lacks some. This table holds 350,000 to 500,000 clones, more than 80% found once. Regarding treatment: around 19 received Ad26.COV2.S at low or high dose, single or two shots; about 5 received placebo; per-sample allocation not given. Following the first vaccine or placebo injection, samples were taken on day 63. The sample was peripheral blood, taken in a trial of Ad26.COV2.S vaccine versus placebo. The origin of the receptors is a person aged 18-60 years who received the Ad26.COV2.S COVID-19 vaccine or a placebo.

This clone showed up just a few times. The chain couples TRBV7-9 to TRBJ2-7; 13 bases align to TRBD2. This CDR3 is 15 amino acids long. From germline, CDR1 is SEHNR and CDR2 FQNEAQ (reference sequence). V lost 4 bases, J lost 6 bases, and 6 bases stayed unmatched. The CDR3 sequence: CASSSPGLAGFEQYF. The CDR3 DNA sequence: TGTGCCAGCAGCTCTCCGGGACTAGCGGGATTCGAGCAGTACTTC. The complete variable domain, with remaining parts taken from reference TRBV7-9 and TRBJ2-7, reads DTGVSQNPRHKITKRGQNVTFRCDPISEHNRLYWYRQTLGQGPEFLTYFQNEAQLEKSRLLSDRFSAERPKGSFSTLEIQRTEQGDSAMYLCASSSPGLAGFEQYFGPGTRLTVT.

This clone has a single count. The chain uses TRBV6-5 and TRBJ1-2; no firm D call. CDR3 length equals 13 residues. The germline V gene encodes CDR1 MNHEY and CDR2 SVGAGI. Trimming cost V 7 bases and J 4 bases, with 13 bases left between them. CDR3 in DNA: TGTGCCAGCAACGGACGCAGATCCTATGGCTACACCTTC. Its translation is CASNGRRSYGYTF.